Listed here is a single TCR beta chain. This entry belongs to a study of shared T cell receptors in the human thymus. Sequencing was performed with immunoSEQ multiplex PCR; in TCRdb, only in-frame clones are kept and a portion is missing. The profile shows approximately 660,000 clones, 88% of them singletons. These data also featured in a second study, about human thymus T cells.

The sequence was collected from a boy younger than two with a congenital heart defect. Sequencing was done on a sample of thymocytes.

The CDR3 region is CASSQAHQAYEQYF. For the CDR3, the DNA is TGTGCCAGCAGTCAGGCCCACCAAGCCTACGAGCAGTACTTC. V usage is TRBV11-3 and J usage is TRBJ2-7; D gene uncertain. The germline V gene encodes CDR1 SGHNT and CDR2 YENEEA. The V end was cut by 6 bases, the J end by 2 bases, with 14 bases between. This CDR3 has 14 residues. Variable domain in full (rest from reference TRBV11-3 and TRBJ2-7): EAGVVQSPRYKIIEKKQPVAFWCNPISGHNTLYWYLQNLGQGPELLIRYENEEAVDDSQLPKDRFSAERLKGVDSTLKIQPAELGDSAVYLCASSQAHQAYEQYFGPGTRLTVT.